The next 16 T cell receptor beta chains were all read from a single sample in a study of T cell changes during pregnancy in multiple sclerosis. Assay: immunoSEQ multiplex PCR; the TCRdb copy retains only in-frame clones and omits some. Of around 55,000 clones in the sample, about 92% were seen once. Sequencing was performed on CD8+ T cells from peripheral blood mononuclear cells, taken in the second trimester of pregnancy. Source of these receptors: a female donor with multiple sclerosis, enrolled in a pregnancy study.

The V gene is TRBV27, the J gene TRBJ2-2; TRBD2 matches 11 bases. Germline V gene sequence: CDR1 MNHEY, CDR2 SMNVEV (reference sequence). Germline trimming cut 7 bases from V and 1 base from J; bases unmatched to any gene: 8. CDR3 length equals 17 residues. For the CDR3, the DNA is TGTGCCAGCACCCACTCGGGACTAGCGGTGAACACCGGGGAGCTGTTTTTT. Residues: CASTHSGLAVNTGELFF.

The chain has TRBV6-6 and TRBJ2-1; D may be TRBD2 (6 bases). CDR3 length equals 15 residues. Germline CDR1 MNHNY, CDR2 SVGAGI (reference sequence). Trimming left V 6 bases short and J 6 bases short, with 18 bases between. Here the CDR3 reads CASSHSEGSGNEQFF. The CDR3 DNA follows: TGTGCCAGCAGCCACTCGGAGGGGTCGGGCAATGAGCAGTTCTTC.

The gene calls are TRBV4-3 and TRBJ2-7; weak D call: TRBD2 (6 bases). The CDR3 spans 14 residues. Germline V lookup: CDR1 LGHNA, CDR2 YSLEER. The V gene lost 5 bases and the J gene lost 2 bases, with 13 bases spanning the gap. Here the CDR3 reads CASSAGTLAYEQYF. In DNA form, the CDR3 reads TGCGCCAGCAGCGCGGGGACGCTGGCCTACGAGCAGTACTTC.

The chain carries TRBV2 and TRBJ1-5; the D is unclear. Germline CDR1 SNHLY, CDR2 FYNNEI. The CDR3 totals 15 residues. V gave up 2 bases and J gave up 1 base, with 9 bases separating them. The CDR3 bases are TGTGCCAGCAGTGAAAGTCTACGGAGCAATCAGCCCCAGCATTTT. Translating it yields CASSESLRSNQPQHF.

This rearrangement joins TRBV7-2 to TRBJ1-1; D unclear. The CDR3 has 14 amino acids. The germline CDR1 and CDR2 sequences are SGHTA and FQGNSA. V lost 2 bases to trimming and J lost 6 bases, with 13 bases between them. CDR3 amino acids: CASSLSGGAAEAFF. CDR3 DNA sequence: TGTGCCAGCAGCTTATCGGGAGGTGCGGCTGAAGCTTTCTTT.

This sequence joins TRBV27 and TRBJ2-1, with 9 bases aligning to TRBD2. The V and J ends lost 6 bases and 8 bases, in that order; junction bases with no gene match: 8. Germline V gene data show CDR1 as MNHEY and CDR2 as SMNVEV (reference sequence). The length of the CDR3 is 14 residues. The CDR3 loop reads CASRRSGGVHEQFF. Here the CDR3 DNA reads TGTGCCAGCAGACGTAGCGGGGGAGTCCATGAGCAGTTCTTC.

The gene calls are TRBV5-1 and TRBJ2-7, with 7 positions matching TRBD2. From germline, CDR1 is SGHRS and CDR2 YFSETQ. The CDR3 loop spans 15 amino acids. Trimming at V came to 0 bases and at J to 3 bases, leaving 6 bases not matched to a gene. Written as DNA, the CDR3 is TGCGCCAGCAGCTTGGAATGGGGGACTAACTACGAGCAGTACTTC. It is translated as CASSLEWGTNYEQYF. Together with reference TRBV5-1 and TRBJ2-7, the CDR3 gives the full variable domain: KAGVTQTPRYLIKTRGQQVTLSCSPISGHRSVSWYQQTPGQGLQFLFEYFSETQRNKGNFPGRFSGRQFSNSRSEMNVSTLELGDSALYLCASSLEWGTNYEQYFGPGTRLTVT.

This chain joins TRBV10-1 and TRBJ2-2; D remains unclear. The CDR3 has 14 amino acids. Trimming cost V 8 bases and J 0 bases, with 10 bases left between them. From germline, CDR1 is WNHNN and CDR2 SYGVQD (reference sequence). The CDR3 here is CASGLPTNTGELFF. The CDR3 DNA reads TGCGCCAGCGGGCTCCCCACGAACACCGGGGAGCTGTTTTTT.

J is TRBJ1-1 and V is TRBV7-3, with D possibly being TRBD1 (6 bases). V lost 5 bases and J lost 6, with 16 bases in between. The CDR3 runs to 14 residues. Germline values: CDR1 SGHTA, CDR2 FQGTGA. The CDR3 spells CASSAYGTIAEAFF. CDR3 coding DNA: TGTGCCAGCAGCGCCTACGGGACAATAGCTGAAGCTTTCTTT.

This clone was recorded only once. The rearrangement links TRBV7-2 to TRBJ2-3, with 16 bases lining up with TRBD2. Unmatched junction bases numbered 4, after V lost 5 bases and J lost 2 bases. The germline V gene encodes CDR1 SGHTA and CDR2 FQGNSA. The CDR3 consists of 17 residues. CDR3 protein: CASSLGLAGGNTDTQYF. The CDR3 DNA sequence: TGTGCCAGCAGCCTGGGACTAGCGGGGGGGAACACAGATACGCAGTATTTT.

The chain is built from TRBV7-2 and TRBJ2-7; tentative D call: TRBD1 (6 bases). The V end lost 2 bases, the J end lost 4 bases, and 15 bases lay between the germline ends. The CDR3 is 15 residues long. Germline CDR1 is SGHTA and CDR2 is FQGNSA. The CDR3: CASSLSRRDIYEQYF. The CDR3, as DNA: TGTGCCAGCAGCTTAAGTAGAAGGGACATTTACGAGCAGTACTTC.

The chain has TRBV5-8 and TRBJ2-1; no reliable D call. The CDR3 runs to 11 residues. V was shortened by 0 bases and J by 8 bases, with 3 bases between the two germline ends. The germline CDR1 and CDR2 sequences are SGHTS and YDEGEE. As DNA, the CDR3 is TGTGCCAGCAGCTTGGGGCATGAGCAGTTCTTC. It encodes CASSLGHEQFF.

Here the CDR3 reads CASSLPGTAGNTIYF. The CDR3 coding sequence is TGCGCCAGCAGCTTGCCGGGGACAGCTGGAAACACCATATATTTT. V usage is TRBV5-1 and J usage is TRBJ1-3; 7 positions match TRBD1. The CDR3 sequence is 15 residues long. Germline assignment: CDR1 SGHRS and CDR2 YFSETQ. With V trimmed by 1 base and J by 2 bases, 3 bases remained unmatched.

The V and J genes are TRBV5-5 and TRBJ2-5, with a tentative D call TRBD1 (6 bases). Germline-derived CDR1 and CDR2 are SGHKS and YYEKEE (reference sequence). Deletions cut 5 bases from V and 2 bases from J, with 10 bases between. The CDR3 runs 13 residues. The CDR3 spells CASSSGTQETQYF. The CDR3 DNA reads TGTGCCAGCAGTTCCGGGACACAAGAGACCCAGTACTTC.

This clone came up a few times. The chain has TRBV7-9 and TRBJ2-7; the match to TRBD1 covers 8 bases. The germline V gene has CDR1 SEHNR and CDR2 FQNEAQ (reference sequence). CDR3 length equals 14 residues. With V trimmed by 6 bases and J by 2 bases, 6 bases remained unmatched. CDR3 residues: CASRRQGATYEQYF. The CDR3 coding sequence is TGTGCCAGCAGGCGGCAGGGGGCTACCTACGAGCAGTACTTC. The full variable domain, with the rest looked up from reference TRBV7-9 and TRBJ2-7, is DTGVSQNPRHKITKRGQNVTFRCDPISEHNRLYWYRQTLGQGPEFLTYFQNEAQLEKSRLLSDRFSAERPKGSFSTLEIQRTEQGDSAMYLCASRRQGATYEQYFGPGTRLTVT.

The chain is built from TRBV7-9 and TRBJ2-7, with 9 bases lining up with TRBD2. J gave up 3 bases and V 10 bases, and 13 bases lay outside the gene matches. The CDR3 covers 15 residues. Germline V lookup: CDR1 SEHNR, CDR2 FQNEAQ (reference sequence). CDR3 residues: CATQILAGEFYEQYF. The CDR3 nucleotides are TGTGCCACCCAAATACTAGCGGGCGAATTCTACGAGCAGTACTTC.